These T cell receptor beta chains were read from a single sample in a study of blood T cell repertoires in COVID-19. Sequencing used immunoSEQ multiplex PCR; TCRdb keeps in-frame clones, though not all of them. Here the sample spans 99,000 or so clones, 70% to 85% being singletons. Material for sequencing was peripheral blood. These receptors came from a woman older than 75 with active or convalescent COVID-19. Each CDR3 is given with its conserved first and last residue. A D gene is named only where the DNA matches it firmly. Not every row has a clone size; where given, it reads once, few, many or a size class.

clone_size: .; d_call: TRBD2; j_call: TRBJ2-5; v_call: TRBV3-1/TRBV3-2; cdr3_aa: CASRMVAGIRETQYF; cdr3_nt: TGTGCCAGCAGGATGGTAGCGGGAATAAGAGAGACCCAGTACTTC
clone_size: .; d_call: TRBD1; j_call: TRBJ1-2; v_call: TRBV12-3/TRBV12-4; cdr3_aa: CASSEGAYGYTF; cdr3_nt: TGTGCCAGCAGCGAGGGGGCCTATGGCTACACCTTC
clone_size: .; d_call: .; j_call: TRBJ2-1; v_call: TRBV16; cdr3_aa: CASSQYAGDNEQFF; cdr3_nt: TGTGCCAGCAGCCAATATGCAGGGGACAATGAGCAGTTCTTC
clone_size: few; d_call: TRBD1; j_call: TRBJ1-1; v_call: TRBV24-1; cdr3_aa: CATRGQGNTEAFF; cdr3_nt: TGTGCCACCAGAGGACAGGGGAACACTGAAGCTTTCTTT
clone_size: .; d_call: .; j_call: TRBJ2-2; v_call: TRBV2; cdr3_aa: CASSESPNTGELFF; cdr3_nt: TGTGCCAGCAGTGAGTCTCCTAACACCGGGGAGCTGTTTTTT
clone_size: .; d_call: .; j_call: TRBJ2-5; v_call: TRBV7-9; cdr3_aa: CASSYPGGRAETQYF; cdr3_nt: TGTGCCAGCAGTTACCCCGGGGGGCGCGCCGAGACCCAGTACTTC
clone_size: .; d_call: .; j_call: TRBJ2-5; v_call: TRBV6-5; cdr3_aa: CASRRALQETQYF; cdr3_nt: TGTGCCAGCAGGCGGGCCCTACAAGAGACCCAGTACTTC
clone_size: .; d_call: .; j_call: TRBJ1-1; v_call: TRBV10-3; cdr3_aa: CKTSYSLDTEAFF; cdr3_nt: TGCAAAACCTCTTACAGCTTGGACACTGAAGCTTTCTTT
clone_size: .; d_call: TRBD2; j_call: TRBJ2-3; v_call: TRBV11-2; cdr3_aa: CASSLEGSGRAGTDTQYF; cdr3_nt: TGTGCCAGCAGCTTAGAAGGTAGCGGGAGGGCCGGTACAGATACGCAGTATTTT
clone_size: .; d_call: .; j_call: TRBJ2-1; v_call: TRBV7-3; cdr3_aa: CASSRPGQLGNEQFF; cdr3_nt: TGTGCCAGCAGCCGCCCTGGACAGCTTGGGAATGAGCAGTTCTTC
clone_size: .; d_call: .; j_call: TRBJ1-3; v_call: TRBV5-1; cdr3_aa: CASSLVPGAGNTIYF; cdr3_nt: TGCGCCAGCAGCTTGGTCCCAGGGGCTGGAAACACCATATATTTT
clone_size: .; d_call: .; j_call: TRBJ1-1; v_call: TRBV28; cdr3_aa: CASSLLAGNGEAFF; cdr3_nt: TGTGCCAGCAGTTTATTGGCAGGGAACGGTGAAGCTTTCTTT
clone_size: .; d_call: TRBD1; j_call: TRBJ1-5; v_call: TRBV3-1/TRBV3-2; cdr3_aa: CASSGQGAGWQPQHF; cdr3_nt: TGTGCCAGCAGCGGACAGGGGGCTGGTTGGCAGCCCCAGCATTTT
clone_size: .; d_call: .; j_call: TRBJ1-3; v_call: TRBV10-3; cdr3_aa: CAISDETVAGNTIYF; cdr3_nt: TGTGCCATCAGTGATGAGACAGTCGCTGGAAACACCATATATTTT
clone_size: .; d_call: TRBD1; j_call: TRBJ1-4; v_call: TRBV5-1; cdr3_aa: CASSLGGTGYEKLFF; cdr3_nt: TGCGCCAGCAGCTTGGGAGGGACAGGATATGAAAAACTGTTTTTT
clone_size: once; d_call: TRBD1; j_call: TRBJ2-3; v_call: TRBV20-1; cdr3_aa: CSASSPGTGGLRTDTQYF; cdr3_nt: TGCAGTGCTAGTTCCCCCGGGACAGGGGGCTTACGCACAGATACGCAGTATTTT